One sample yielded the 19 T cell receptor beta chains listed below, sequenced in a study of blood T cell repertoires in COVID-19. TCRdb's copy holds only in-frame clones and misses some; the assay was immunoSEQ multiplex PCR. Among more than 20,000 clones, 90% were seen once, and the ten largest hold approximately 11%. Sequenced: peripheral blood. These receptors all come from a man in his 70s with acute or convalescent COVID-19.

The chain joins TRBV5-1 to TRBJ2-3; TRBD2 matches 10 bases. The CDR3 consists of 15 residues. J lost 5 bases, V lost 4 bases, and 7 bases had no gene match. The germline V gene has CDR1 SGHRS and CDR2 YFSETQ. CDR3 in DNA: TGCGCCAGCAGCGTTAGCGGGAGGACGGTAGATACGCAGTATTTT. This gives the protein CASSVSGRTVDTQYF.

The CDR3 here is CASSLAPTSTDTQYF. The CDR3 DNA sequence: TGTGCCAGCAGCTTAGCACCCACTAGCACAGATACGCAGTATTTT. The genes are TRBV7-8 and TRBJ2-3; D gene unclear. CDR1 and CDR2 (germline): SGHVS, FQNEAQ. This CDR3 has 15 amino acids. V was cut by 0 bases and J by 0 bases, with 7 bases left in between. The variable domain in full, completed from reference TRBV7-8 and TRBJ2-3, reads GAGVSQSPRYKVAKRGQDVALRCDPISGHVSLFWYQQALGQGPEFLTYFQNEAQLDKSGLPSDRFFAERPEGSVSTLKIQRTQQEDSAVYLCASSLAPTSTDTQYFGPGTRLTVL.

The chain employs TRBV5-5 and TRBJ1-2, with 9 positions matching TRBD1. V trimming: 0 bases; J trimming: 5 bases; junction bases outside the gene matches: 11. This CDR3 spans 17 amino acids. Per germline, CDR1 SGHKS and CDR2 YYEKEE (reference sequence). The CDR3 spells CASSLGPGDREAYGYTF. The DNA of the CDR3 is TGTGCCAGCAGCTTGGGCCCCGGGGACAGGGAGGCGTATGGCTACACCTTC.

The rearrangement joins TRBV5-5 to TRBJ1-1, with D unclear. This CDR3 has 14 amino acids. Germline CDR1 is SGHKS and CDR2 is YYEKEE (reference sequence). V was clipped by 2 bases and J by 1 base, with 9 bases between them. The CDR3 nucleotides are TGTGCCAGCAGCTTTTTAGGAGCGAACACTGAAGCTTTCTTT. Translation: CASSFLGANTEAFF.

This chain joins TRBV10-3 and TRBJ2-7; D possibly corresponds to TRBD2 (5 bases). This CDR3 spans 16 amino acids. Trimming removed 0 bases at V and 0 bases at J, with 12 bases between. Germline assignment: CDR1 ENHRY and CDR2 SYGVKD. The CDR3 sequence is CAISESFEGSSYEQYF. For the CDR3, the DNA is TGTGCCATCAGTGAGTCCTTCGAGGGAAGCTCCTACGAGCAGTACTTC.

This chain joins TRBV29-1 and TRBJ2-2; the match to TRBD2 covers 7 bases. The CDR3 has 14 residues. V lost 4 bases to trimming and J lost 7 bases; unmatched junction nucleotides: 9. Per germline, CDR1 SQVTM and CDR2 ANQGSEA. The CDR3 is CSVVRGRADGELFF. In DNA form, the CDR3 reads TGCAGCGTTGTTCGAGGGAGGGCCGACGGGGAGCTGTTTTTT.

The table lists this clone with a count of one. The gene calls are TRBV29-1 and TRBJ2-7; 9 nucleotides line up with TRBD2. Germline CDR1 reads SQVTM; CDR2 reads ANQGSEA. J lost 6 bases, V lost 4 bases, and 7 bases had no gene match. The CDR3 extends over 13 amino acids. The CDR3 loop reads CSVGLAGRGEQYF. CDR3 nucleotides: TGCAGCGTTGGCCTAGCGGGACGAGGCGAGCAGTACTTC.

The J gene is TRBJ1-1, the V gene TRBV5-8; the match to TRBD1 covers 7 bases. The V gene's germline CDR1 is SGHTS and CDR2 YDEGEE. The ends lost 1 base at V and 2 bases at J; junction bases unmatched: 2. The CDR3 length is 14 residues. The CDR3 here is CASSLPGGNTEAFF. The CDR3 nucleotides read TGTGCCAGCAGCTTGCCAGGGGGAAACACTGAAGCTTTCTTT. Full variable domain (rest looked up from reference TRBV5-8 and TRBJ1-1): EAGVTQSPTHLIKTRGQQATLRCSPISGHTSVYWYQQALGLGLQFLLWYDEGEERNRGNFPPRFSGRQFPNYSSELNVNALELEDSALYLCASSLPGGNTEAFFGQGTRLTVV.

The chain combines TRBV11-2 with TRBJ1-2; the D gene is possibly TRBD1 (5 bases). V dropped 4 bases and J dropped 4 bases, with 19 bases sitting between them. The CDR3 sequence is 16 residues long. The germline V gene encodes CDR1 SGHAT and CDR2 FQNNGV. CDR3 DNA sequence: TGTGCCAGCAGCTCCACCAGGGCCCACACTTTCTATGGCTACACCTTC. Protein product: CASSSTRAHTFYGYTF. Variable domain in full (rest from reference TRBV11-2 and TRBJ1-2): EAGVAQSPRYKIIEKRQSVAFWCNPISGHATLYWYQQILGQGPKLLIQFQNNGVVDDSQLPKDRFSAERLKGVDSTLKIQPAKLEDSAVYLCASSSTRAHTFYGYTFGSGTRLTVV.

The chain links TRBV3-1 (or the pseudogene TRBV3-2) to TRBJ1-2, with D tentatively TRBD1 (5 bases). V lost 4 bases, J lost 7 bases, and 19 bases lay in between. The germline CDR1 and CDR2 sequences are LGHDT and YNNKEL (reference sequence). The CDR3 extends over 15 amino acids. The CDR3 reads CASSPLIGDQGGYTF. The CDR3 region has the DNA TGTGCCAGCAGCCCTCTTATTGGTGACCAGGGTGGCTACACCTTC.

This chain connects TRBV6-5 to TRBJ2-2; TRBD2 agrees at 7 bases. The J segment lost 5 bases and the V segment lost 5 bases, leaving 8 bases of the junction unmatched. This CDR3 is 15 amino acids long. CDR1 MNHEY and CDR2 SVGAGI come from the germline V gene. The CDR3 reads CASSRRGEGTGELFF. The DNA for the CDR3 is TGTGCCAGCAGTAGGCGTGGGGAGGGTACCGGGGAGCTGTTTTTT.

The CDR3 sequence is CASSRGLLSREKLFF. In DNA form, the CDR3 reads TGCGCCAGCAGCCGTGGACTCCTAAGTCGGGAAAAACTGTTTTTT. The chain has TRBV5-1 and TRBJ1-4; no firm D call. V was cut by 4 bases and J by 8 bases, with 18 bases left in between. From germline, CDR1 is SGHRS and CDR2 YFSETQ. The CDR3 consists of 15 residues.

This rearrangement joins TRBV2 to TRBJ1-1; TRBD1 might be the D (6 bases). Trimming shortened V by 7 bases and J by 7 bases, and 16 bases separated the two germline ends. The CDR3 runs to 13 residues. Germline V lookup: CDR1 SNHLY, CDR2 FYNNEI. This CDR3 is CASTRGALLEAFF. The DNA for the CDR3 is TGTGCCAGCACACGGGGGGCACTACTTGAAGCTTTCTTT.

This rearrangement joins TRBV7-9 to TRBJ1-5; D may be TRBD1 (6 bases). This CDR3 region has 14 residues. Trimming took 7 bases from V and 6 from J, leaving 16 bases between them. Germline CDR1 is SEHNR and CDR2 is FQNEAQ (reference sequence). CDR3 amino acids: CASTKIGGGQPQHF. The CDR3 nucleotides read TGTGCCAGCACCAAAATAGGGGGGGGTCAGCCCCAGCATTTT.

This chain links TRBV11-2 with TRBJ2-7, with D possibly matching TRBD1 (5 bases). This CDR3 is built from 14 residues. V lost 1 base and J lost 6, with 13 bases in between. Germline V gene sequence: CDR1 SGHAT, CDR2 FQNNGV. CDR3 protein: CASSLVLGVFEQYF. CDR3 nucleotides: TGTGCCAGCAGCTTAGTTCTAGGGGTATTCGAGCAGTACTTC.

The CDR3 DNA sequence: TGTGCCAGCAGCCGAACTAGCAGTGAGCAGTTCTTC. This codes for CASSRTSSEQFF. The chain carries TRBV7-8 and TRBJ2-1; the D gene is possibly TRBD2 (6 bases). The CDR3 extends over 12 amino acids. V was clipped by 5 bases and J by 9 bases, with 11 bases between them. Germline CDR1 reads SGHVS; CDR2 reads FQNEAQ. The full variable domain, its missing parts supplied by reference TRBV7-8 and TRBJ2-1, is GAGVSQSPRYKVAKRGQDVALRCDPISGHVSLFWYQQALGQGPEFLTYFQNEAQLDKSGLPSDRFFAERPEGSVSTLKIQRTQQEDSAVYLCASSRTSSEQFFGPGTRLTVL.

The chain uses TRBV19 and TRBJ1-5; TRBD1 is a possible D gene (5 bases). Per the germline V gene, CDR1 is LNHDA and CDR2 is SQIVND (reference sequence). The V end lost 6 bases, the J end lost 3 bases, and 15 bases lay between the germline ends. CDR3 length: 15 amino acids. The CDR3 here is CASRLGGSDNQPQHF. As DNA, the CDR3 is TGTGCCAGTAGATTGGGGGGTTCGGACAATCAGCCCCAGCATTTT. Based on the CDR3 plus reference TRBV19 and TRBJ1-5, the full variable domain is DGGITQSPKYLFRKEGQNVTLSCEQNLNHDAMYWYRQDPGQGLRLIYYSQIVNDFQKGDIAEGYSVSREKKESFPLTVTSAQKNPTAFYLCASRLGGSDNQPQHFGDGTRLSIL.

The gene calls are TRBV5-1 and TRBJ1-1; perhaps TRBD1 as D (5 bases). V gave up 3 bases and J gave up 4 bases, with 13 bases separating them. This CDR3 has 14 residues. CDR1 SGHRS and CDR2 YFSETQ come from the germline V gene. In DNA form, the CDR3 reads TGCGCCAGCAGCTCCAACAGGAGGGGCACTGAAGCTTTCTTT. This sequence encodes CASSSNRRGTEAFF.

This sequence joins TRBV18 and TRBJ1-1; 12 nucleotides match TRBD1. V gave up 3 bases and J gave up 2 bases; unmatched junction bases: 1. The CDR3 is 15 residues long. The germline V gene encodes CDR1 KGHSH and CDR2 LQKENI. This CDR3 reads CASSPGQGANTEAFF. The CDR3 region has the DNA TGTGCCAGCTCACCGGGACAGGGGGCAAACACTGAAGCTTTCTTT.